This T cell receptor (beta chain) was captured in a study of beta chain features in type 1 diabetes. Points from the study as a whole: The study found that naive, central memory and Treg TCRB repertoires appeared more similar in patients than in healthy donors. Shorter templates might be favored by PCR, equally in patients and controls. VDJ junctions in type 1 diabetes patients carried more deletions and fewer insertions. Moderately but significantly shorter TCRB CDR3s were found in Type 1 diabetes patients in all four CD4+ subsets.

Germline V gives CDR1 SGHTA, CDR2 FQGTGA. The CDR3 covers 15 residues. The V and J ends lost 5 bases and 7 bases, in that order; junction bases with no gene match: 7. This clone occurred a few times. Antigen unknown. Researchers reported sorting CD4+ naive, central memory, regulatory and stem cell-like memory cells via CD45RO/CCR7/CD25/CD127/CD95/CD27. TCRB transcripts that were expressed got sequenced, as all of the isolated RNA had been reverse transcribed. Here immunoSEQ multiplex PCR was the method, and the copy in TCRdb shows in-frame clones only, minus some. Here the sample spans about 370,000 clones, 9.6% being singletons.

V and J are TRBV7-3 and TRBJ2-1; TRBD1 matches at 11 bases. The sequencing input was central memory CD4+ T cells from blood. The TCR sequence derives from a man aged 25-45 years with type 1 diabetes. For the CDR3, the DNA is TGTGCCAGCAGCCTCGCGGACAGGGGGCCTAATGAGCAGTTCTTC. Its translation is CASSLADRGPNEQFF.